The rows below give T cell receptor beta chains drawn from one sample of a study of beta chain features in type 1 diabetes. Data came from immunoSEQ multiplex PCR; TCRdb stores just in-frame clones and leaves some out. The data show under 450,000 clones, roughly 15% seen once. Source material: naive CD4+ T cells from blood. The receptors were gathered from a young woman in good health. Each CDR3 is given with its conserved first and last residue. D genes are given only for firm matches. Size is omitted from some rows. Given values are once, few, many or a class for expanded clones.

v_gene	abundance	j_gene	d_gene	CDR3nt	CDR3aa
TRBV9	few	TRBJ2-7	TRBD2	TGTGCCAGCAGCGTAGTCGGAAGACTAGCGGAGCTTCTCGAGCAGTACTTC	CASSVVGRLAELLEQYF
TRBV14	few	TRBJ2-7	TRBD1	TGTGCCAGCAGCCAACGGATAGGGGGCTCCGAGCAGTACTTC	CASSQRIGGSEQYF
TRBV30	-	TRBJ2-7	TRBD1	TGTGCCTGGAGCCGACAGGGATCAAGTTCCTACGAGCAGTACTTC	CAWSRQGSSSYEQYF
TRBV5-1	once	TRBJ2-1	TRBD1	TGCGCCAGCAGCCTCTCGGACAGGTGGAACAATGAGCAGTTCTTC	CASSLSDRWNNEQFF
TRBV19	-	TRBJ1-5	TRBD1	TGTGCCAGTAGCCCGGACAGGTGGGCTCAGCCCCAGCATTTT	CASSPDRWAQPQHF
TRBV5-4	few	TRBJ2-5	-	TGTGCCAGCAGCTCCCTACAAGAGACCCAGTACTTC	CASSSLQETQYF
TRBV7-9	-	TRBJ2-7	-	TGTGCCAGCAGCTTGCCACACTCCTACGAGCAGTACTTC	CASSLPHSYEQYF
TRBV9	once	TRBJ1-2	TRBD1	TGTGCCAGCAGCGTCGGGACAGACTATGGCTACACCTTC	CASSVGTDYGYTF
TRBV7-9	-	TRBJ2-3	TRBD2	TGTGCCAGCAGCAGCCCAGGACTAGCGGGAGGGCCTATAGATACGCAGTATTTT	CASSSPGLAGGPIDTQYF
TRBV7-9	few	TRBJ1-2	-	TGTGCCAGCAGCTCCATCGGGAGGACGGACTATGGCTACACCTTC	CASSSIGRTDYGYTF